This T cell receptor (beta chain) appears in the sequencing data of a study of blood T cell repertoires in COVID-19. Germline values: CDR1 SGHVS, CDR2 FQNEAQ. The CDR3 is made up of 15 amino acids. Trimming removed 3 bases at V and 3 bases at J, with 14 bases between. The table came from immunoSEQ multiplex PCR; TCRdb's copy has only in-frame clones and leaves some out. The table includes about 190,000 clones, 80% to 90% detected once. Sequenced input: peripheral blood. The chain carries TRBV7-8 and TRBJ1-1; TRBD1 is a possible D gene (6 bases). This TCR came from a woman of 80 years or more with COVID-19, enrolled during active disease. As DNA, the CDR3 is TGTGCCAGCAGCTTCTTCAGGGGAACCGACACTGAAGCTTTCTTT. It translates to CASSFFRGTDTEAFF.